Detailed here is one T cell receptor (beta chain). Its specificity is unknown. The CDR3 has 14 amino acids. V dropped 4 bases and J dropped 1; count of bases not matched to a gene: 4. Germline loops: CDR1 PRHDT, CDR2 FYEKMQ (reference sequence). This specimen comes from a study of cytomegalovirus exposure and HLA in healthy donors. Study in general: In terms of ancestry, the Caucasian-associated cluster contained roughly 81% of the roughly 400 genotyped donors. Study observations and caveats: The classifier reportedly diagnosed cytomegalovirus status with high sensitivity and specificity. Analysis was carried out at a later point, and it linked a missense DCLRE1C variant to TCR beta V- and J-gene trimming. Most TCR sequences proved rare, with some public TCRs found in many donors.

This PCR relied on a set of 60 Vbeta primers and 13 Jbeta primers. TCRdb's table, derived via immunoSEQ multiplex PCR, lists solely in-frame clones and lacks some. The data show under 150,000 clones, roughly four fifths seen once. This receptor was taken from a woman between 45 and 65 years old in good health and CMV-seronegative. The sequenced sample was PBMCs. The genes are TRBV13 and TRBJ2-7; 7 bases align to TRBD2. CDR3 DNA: TGTGCCAGCAGCTCGACTAGCCGATCCTACGAGCAGTACTTC. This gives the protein CASSSTSRSYEQYF.